These T cell receptor beta chains were read from a single sample in a study of blood T cell repertoires in COVID-19. The data were produced by immunoSEQ multiplex PCR, yet TCRdb's version contains in-frame clones alone and is incomplete. This table has about 60,000 clones, roughly 78% appearing once. The source material was peripheral blood. The source is a woman aged 80 or over with acute or convalescent COVID-19. CDR3s include the opening cysteine and the closing phenylalanine or tryptophan. A D gene is named only where the DNA matches it firmly. Clone size is shown for a subset of rows, as once, few, many or a class of expanded clone.

j_call: TRBJ2-7; v_call: TRBV10-3; clone_size: NA; d_call: TRBD1; cdr3_nt: TGTGCCATCGGGGGGAAAGGACAGGGCCACGAGCAGTACTTC; cdr3_aa: CAIGGKGQGHEQYF
j_call: TRBJ1-1; v_call: TRBV12-3/TRBV12-4; clone_size: NA; d_call: TRBD1; cdr3_nt: TGTGCCAGCACCTTGGGACAGGGGGAAGCTTTCTTT; cdr3_aa: CASTLGQGEAFF
j_call: TRBJ2-1; v_call: TRBV7-9; clone_size: NA; d_call: TRBD2; cdr3_nt: TGTGCCAGCAGCTTAGTAGCGGGTGTCTACAATGAGCAGTTCTTC; cdr3_aa: CASSLVAGVYNEQFF
j_call: TRBJ2-2; v_call: TRBV9; clone_size: NA; d_call: TRBD2; cdr3_nt: TGTGCCAGCAGCGTAGCCGCTAGCGGGAGCGCAGACACCGGGGAGCTGTTTTTT; cdr3_aa: CASSVAASGSADTGELFF
j_call: TRBJ1-2; v_call: TRBV2; clone_size: NA; d_call: NA; cdr3_nt: TGTGCCAGCAGCCCAGGGGAATTTAACTATGGCTACACCTTC; cdr3_aa: CASSPGEFNYGYTF
j_call: TRBJ2-3; v_call: TRBV3-1/TRBV3-2; clone_size: NA; d_call: TRBD2; cdr3_nt: TGTGCCAGCAGCCCGGCGGGAGGTGGCACAGATACGCAGTATTTT; cdr3_aa: CASSPAGGGTDTQYF
j_call: TRBJ2-1; v_call: TRBV30; clone_size: NA; d_call: NA; cdr3_nt: TGTGCCTGGAGTCGGTCCGGCAATGAGCAGTTCTTC; cdr3_aa: CAWSRSGNEQFF
j_call: TRBJ2-5; v_call: TRBV11-2; clone_size: NA; d_call: TRBD2; cdr3_nt: TGTGCCAGCAGCCCAGGGACTAGCGGGGGACAAGAGACCCAGTACTTC; cdr3_aa: CASSPGTSGGQETQYF
j_call: TRBJ1-1; v_call: TRBV28; clone_size: NA; d_call: NA; cdr3_nt: TGTGCCATCCGCAGCGGGTTGACTGAAGCTTTCTTT; cdr3_aa: CAIRSGLTEAFF
j_call: TRBJ2-7; v_call: TRBV5-1; clone_size: NA; d_call: TRBD1; cdr3_nt: TGCGCCAGCAGCGGACAGGGGGTAGAGGAGCAGTACTTC; cdr3_aa: CASSGQGVEEQYF
j_call: TRBJ1-1; v_call: TRBV5-4; clone_size: NA; d_call: NA; cdr3_nt: TGTGCCAGCGGCCAATTGAACACTGAAGCTTTCTTT; cdr3_aa: CASGQLNTEAFF
j_call: TRBJ1-2; v_call: TRBV21-1; clone_size: NA; d_call: NA; cdr3_nt: TGTGCCAGCAAGATGTGGAGGGCGCTTAACTATGGCTACACCTTC; cdr3_aa: CASKMWRALNYGYTF
j_call: TRBJ2-1; v_call: TRBV2; clone_size: once; d_call: NA; cdr3_nt: TGTGCCAGCAGTGAACCGGGTAGCTCCTACAATGAGCAGTTCTTC; cdr3_aa: CASSEPGSSYNEQFF
j_call: TRBJ1-1; v_call: TRBV18; clone_size: NA; d_call: NA; cdr3_nt: TGTGCCAACTCACCCGGGACACCGAATACTGAAGCTTTCTTT; cdr3_aa: CANSPGTPNTEAFF
j_call: TRBJ2-2; v_call: TRBV2; clone_size: once; d_call: TRBD2; cdr3_nt: TGTGCCAGCTCCCAGGGGCTAGCGGGAGTGAACGGGGAGCTGTTTTTT; cdr3_aa: CASSQGLAGVNGELFF
j_call: TRBJ1-2; v_call: TRBV12-3/TRBV12-4; clone_size: NA; d_call: TRBD1; cdr3_nt: TGTGCCAGCAGGATCGGGACAGGGAATGGCTACACCTTC; cdr3_aa: CASRIGTGNGYTF
j_call: TRBJ2-5; v_call: TRBV5-4; clone_size: NA; d_call: TRBD1; cdr3_nt: TGTGCCAGCAGCTTGGGGGGGCCCAACAGGGGGCGCGGCGAGACCCAGTACTTC; cdr3_aa: CASSLGGPNRGRGETQYF
j_call: TRBJ1-6; v_call: TRBV2; clone_size: few; d_call: TRBD1; cdr3_nt: TGTGCCAGCTCCGGGGACAGGGGTCATTCACCCCTCCACTTT; cdr3_aa: CASSGDRGHSPLHF
j_call: TRBJ1-1; v_call: TRBV6-1; clone_size: few; d_call: NA; cdr3_nt: TGTGCCAGCAGTGAATGGAGGGGGAACACTGAAGCTTTCTTT; cdr3_aa: CASSEWRGNTEAFF
j_call: TRBJ1-2; v_call: TRBV11-2; clone_size: NA; d_call: TRBD1; cdr3_nt: TGTGCCAGCAGCTCCCAGACAGGGGGCTATGGCTACACCTTC; cdr3_aa: CASSSQTGGYGYTF
j_call: TRBJ2-1; v_call: TRBV4-2; clone_size: NA; d_call: TRBD2; cdr3_nt: TGTGCCAGCAGCCAAGATTTGTCCGTCCGGGGACTAGCGGGAGCGATTCATGAGCAGTTCTTC; cdr3_aa: CASSQDLSVRGLAGAIHEQFF
j_call: TRBJ2-2; v_call: TRBV19; clone_size: NA; d_call: TRBD2; cdr3_nt: TGTGCCAGTAGTGCTCGGACTAGCGGGAGGGAAGGGCTGTTTTTT; cdr3_aa: CASSARTSGREGLFF
j_call: TRBJ1-4; v_call: TRBV27; clone_size: NA; d_call: NA; cdr3_nt: TGTGCCAGCAGTGGGGCGGGGGCAACTAATGAAAAACTGTTTTTT; cdr3_aa: CASSGAGATNEKLFF
j_call: TRBJ2-5; v_call: TRBV7-9; clone_size: once; d_call: NA; cdr3_nt: TGTGCCAGCAGCCCAGGGGGAGCGGGAGAAGGAGAGACCCAGTACTTC; cdr3_aa: CASSPGGAGEGETQYF
j_call: TRBJ2-3; v_call: TRBV5-1; clone_size: NA; d_call: TRBD2; cdr3_nt: TGCGCCAGCAGCTTGGCCCTAGCGGGGCGATCCCCCACAGATACGCAGTATTTT; cdr3_aa: CASSLALAGRSPTDTQYF
j_call: TRBJ2-7; v_call: TRBV7-9; clone_size: NA; d_call: NA; cdr3_nt: TGTGCCAGCAGCCCTCGGACAGTATCCTACGAGCAGTACTTC; cdr3_aa: CASSPRTVSYEQYF
j_call: TRBJ1-5; v_call: TRBV27; clone_size: once; d_call: NA; cdr3_nt: TGTGCCAGCAGTTCAACAGGGTACAATCAGCCCCAGCATTTT; cdr3_aa: CASSSTGYNQPQHF
j_call: TRBJ2-5; v_call: TRBV7-9; clone_size: NA; d_call: NA; cdr3_nt: TGTGCCAGCAGCCCCACCGACACCTACCAAGAGACCCAGTACTTC; cdr3_aa: CASSPTDTYQETQYF
j_call: TRBJ2-1; v_call: TRBV6-1; clone_size: few; d_call: TRBD1; cdr3_nt: TGTGCCAGCAGTGGGCCTCAGGGGGCGCAAAACTACAATGAGCAGTTCTTC; cdr3_aa: CASSGPQGAQNYNEQFF
j_call: TRBJ2-7; v_call: TRBV12-5; clone_size: NA; d_call: TRBD2; cdr3_nt: TGTGCTAGTGATTCGGGACTAGCGGGTTCCTACGAGCAGTACTTC; cdr3_aa: CASDSGLAGSYEQYF
j_call: TRBJ2-2; v_call: TRBV11-2; clone_size: NA; d_call: NA; cdr3_nt: TGTGCCAGCAGCTACGGAAGACAGGTCCTCACGGGGACCGGGGAGCTGTTTTTT; cdr3_aa: CASSYGRQVLTGTGELFF
j_call: TRBJ2-3; v_call: TRBV6-5; clone_size: NA; d_call: NA; cdr3_nt: TGTGCCAGCAGTTCCCCTGACTCTCTCGATACGCAGTATTTT; cdr3_aa: CASSSPDSLDTQYF
j_call: TRBJ1-1; v_call: TRBV19; clone_size: NA; d_call: NA; cdr3_nt: TGTGCCAGTAGAAAAACAGGGTCTCGAGGCAACACTGAAGCTTTCTTT; cdr3_aa: CASRKTGSRGNTEAFF
j_call: TRBJ2-7; v_call: TRBV11-2; clone_size: NA; d_call: TRBD2; cdr3_nt: TGTGCCAGCAGCTTGCTTCGTTGGTCACGGGGGGGATCCTACGAGCAGTACTTC; cdr3_aa: CASSLLRWSRGGSYEQYF
j_call: TRBJ1-2; v_call: TRBV7-9; clone_size: NA; d_call: TRBD1; cdr3_nt: TGTGCCAGCAGCTTTAACAGGGGTGGCTACACCTTC; cdr3_aa: CASSFNRGGYTF
j_call: TRBJ1-6; v_call: TRBV6-5; clone_size: NA; d_call: NA; cdr3_nt: TGTGCCAGCACCTTGGCCGGGGATTCACCCCTCCACTTT; cdr3_aa: CASTLAGDSPLHF
j_call: TRBJ2-4; v_call: TRBV5-8; clone_size: NA; d_call: NA; cdr3_nt: TGTGCCAGCAGCTATAGAGGGAACATTCAGTACTTC; cdr3_aa: CASSYRGNIQYF
j_call: TRBJ1-2; v_call: TRBV6-6; clone_size: NA; d_call: NA; cdr3_nt: TGTGCCACCCAGCCGGAGGGATTTGGGGGCTACACCTTC; cdr3_aa: CATQPEGFGGYTF